This TCR beta chain was documented in a study of Graves' ophthalmopathy and Graves' hyperthyroidism listed by TCRdb under 2018. Turning to the overall study: Hyperthyroidism was considered stable if no progression to ophthalmopathy occurred within 18 months of follow-up. The study used TCR beta repertoire signatures to distinguish Graves' ophthalmopathy from Graves' hyperthyroidism and to predict progression to ophthalmopathy. Following sample collection, hyperthyroidism patients were given methimazole at a starting dose of 30 mg daily, and ophthalmopathy patients were given high-dose intravenous methylprednisolone. To explore V-J signatures that separate ophthalmopathy from hyperthyroidism, a discovery set of about a hundred patients was enrolled, consisting of 43 with ophthalmopathy and around 60 with stable hyperthyroidism. An independent validation cohort was composed of around 19 hyperthyroidism patients and around 16 patients who later progressed from hyperthyroidism to ophthalmopathy. In total, 135 blood samples were TCR-sequenced: 40 to 45 ophthalmopathy, some 75 hyperthyroidism and roughly 17 hyperthyroidism-to-ophthalmopathy patients. In roughly 6 hyperthyroidism patients, T-cell repertoires of thyroid tissue and blood were compared. Broad study findings and their caveats: Among expanded thyroid clonotypes with frequency above 0.001, most also showed up in blood, which suggests that blood repertoires may reflect the thyroid immune response. Ophthalmopathy was separated from stable hyperthyroidism by the 13-signature model with 85% to 90% sensitivity and about 81% specificity in cross-validation and with 80%/75% in the test set. In validation, the model predicted ophthalmopathy progression with roughly 68% sensitivity and about 73% specificity; eleven to twelve predicted patients were CT-confirmed with GO in a median of 6.5 months. No statistical method was used to predetermine the sample size, and group allocation was not hidden from the investigators.

Reading from cysteine to phenylalanine, the CDR3 counts 13 amino acids. Only the CDR3 part of the read is kept: 39 bases, read in frame from the first base. The junction carries 8 bases between V and J, which are trimmed by 2 bases and 3 bases respectively. The CDR1 and CDR2 encoded by the germline V gene are MNHNS and SASEGT. A note on this clonotype: Its antigen has not been determined. Nothing much larger sits one base from this clone, and base qualities are not available.

For repertoire sequencing, the TCR beta CDR3 regions were amplified from RNA transcripts. HTBI primers and the Qiagen OneStep RT-PCR kit were used in a first-round RT-PCR, which was followed by a second-round multiplex PCR, size selection and purification. The libraries underwent paired-end sequencing with 100 bp reads on an Illumina HiSeq2000. From the authors' description of their analysis: SOAPnuke was used to process the reads, throwing out any read that had adapters, had uncalled bases, had a mean Phred below 15, or lacked an exact constant-primer or identifier match. COPE v1.2.5 was used to merge the high-quality paired reads. Unique nucleotide sequences were defined as clonotypes and aligned to IMGT TRB V, D and J references using MiTCR v1.1. Only V-J combinations with frequency above 0.0001 were analysed, covering 99% to 99.2% of repertoires. A TCR clonal expansion and chaos score per V-J combination was defined as the ratio of F50 clonal expansion to chaos observed in the TCRdist matrix. Welch's t-statistics and random forest were used to narrow the features down to 10 to 15 V-J combinations, which were then fed into a naive Bayes classifier. The similarity between thyroid and blood repertoires was quantified using the Morisita-Horn index. Using fastp at Q25 and MiXCR, TCRdb reprocessed the public reads and kept productive beta chains. Identical CDR3 proteins give one entry, which carries the most common genes and DNA. These V and J calls originate from TCRdb's pipeline instead of the authors' own analysis. The table for this sample lists about 550,000 distinct CDR3 sequences; under 45% of them were counted only once. In total, the top ten clones hold around 4% of the sample.

Hyperthyroidism patients were newly diagnosed, were aged 18 to 65 years, and had a disease duration under 2 months. Anyone with other autoimmune diseases, uncontrolled infections, pregnancy or lactation was excluded from the study. Diagnosis relied on clinical symptoms, serum thyroxine, TRAb, thyroid ultrasound and orbital computed tomography. Total RNA was extracted using Trizol reagent, and RNA quality was checked on an Agilent 2100 Bioanalyzer. In this chain, TRBV6-1 is recombined with TRBJ2-7, with the D gene uncertain. The sequencing input was peripheral blood or thyroid tissue (not recorded which). The receptor was derived from an adult man with Graves' hyperthyroidism. CDR3 loop: CASSEIPSYEQYF. At the DNA level, the sequence is TGTGCCAGCAGTGAAATCCCGAGCTACGAGCAGTACTTC.